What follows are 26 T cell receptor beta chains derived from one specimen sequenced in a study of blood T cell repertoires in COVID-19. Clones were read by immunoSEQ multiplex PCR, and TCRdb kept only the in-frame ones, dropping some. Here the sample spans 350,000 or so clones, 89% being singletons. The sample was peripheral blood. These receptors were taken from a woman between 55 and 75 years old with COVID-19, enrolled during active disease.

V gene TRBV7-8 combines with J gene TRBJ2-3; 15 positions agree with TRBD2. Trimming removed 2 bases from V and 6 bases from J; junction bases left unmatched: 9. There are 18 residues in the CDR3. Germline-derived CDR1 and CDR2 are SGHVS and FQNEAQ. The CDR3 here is CASSLTPRGTSGGDTQYF. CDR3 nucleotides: TGTGCCAGCAGCTTAACGCCCCGAGGGACTAGCGGGGGGGATACGCAGTATTTT.

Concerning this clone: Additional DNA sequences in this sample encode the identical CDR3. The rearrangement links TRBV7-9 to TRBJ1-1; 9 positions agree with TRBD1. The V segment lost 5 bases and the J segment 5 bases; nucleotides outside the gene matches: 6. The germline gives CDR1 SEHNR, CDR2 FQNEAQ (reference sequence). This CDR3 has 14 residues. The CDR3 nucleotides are TGTGCCAGCAGCCTTACGACAGGGGGAACTGAAGCTTTCTTT. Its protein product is CASSLTTGGTEAFF.

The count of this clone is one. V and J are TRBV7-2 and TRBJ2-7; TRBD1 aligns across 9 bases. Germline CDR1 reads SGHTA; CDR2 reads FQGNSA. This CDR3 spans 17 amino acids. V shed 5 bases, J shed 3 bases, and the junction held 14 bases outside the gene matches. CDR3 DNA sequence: TGTGCCAGCAGCCAGGGACAGGGCTCCAGTACTTTCTACGAGCAGTACTTC. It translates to CASSQGQGSSTFYEQYF.

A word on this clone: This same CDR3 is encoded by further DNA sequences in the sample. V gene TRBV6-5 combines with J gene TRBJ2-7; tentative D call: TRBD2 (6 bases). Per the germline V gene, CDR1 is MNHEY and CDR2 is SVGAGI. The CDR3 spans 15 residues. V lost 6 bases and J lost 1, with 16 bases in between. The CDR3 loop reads CASRPPAGRSYEQYF. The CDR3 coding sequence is TGTGCCAGCAGACCCCCGGCAGGGAGGTCCTACGAGCAGTACTTC.

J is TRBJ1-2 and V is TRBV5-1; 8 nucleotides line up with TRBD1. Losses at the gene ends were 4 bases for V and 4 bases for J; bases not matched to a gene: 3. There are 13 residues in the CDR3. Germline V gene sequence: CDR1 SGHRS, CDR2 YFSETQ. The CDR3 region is CASSQDRGYGYTF. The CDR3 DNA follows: TGCGCCAGCAGCCAAGACAGGGGCTATGGCTACACCTTC.

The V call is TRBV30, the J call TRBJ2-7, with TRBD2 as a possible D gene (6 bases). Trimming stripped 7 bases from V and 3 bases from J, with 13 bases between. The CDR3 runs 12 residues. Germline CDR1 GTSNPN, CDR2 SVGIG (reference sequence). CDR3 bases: TGTGCCTTAACAACGGGGGACTACGAGCAGTACTTC. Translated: CALTTGDYEQYF. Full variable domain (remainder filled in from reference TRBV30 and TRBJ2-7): SQTIHQWPATLVQPVGSPLSLECTVEGTSNPNLYWYRQAAGRGLQLLFYSVGIGQISSEVPQNLSASRPQDRQFILSSKKLLLSDSGFYLCALTTGDYEQYFGPGTRLTVT.

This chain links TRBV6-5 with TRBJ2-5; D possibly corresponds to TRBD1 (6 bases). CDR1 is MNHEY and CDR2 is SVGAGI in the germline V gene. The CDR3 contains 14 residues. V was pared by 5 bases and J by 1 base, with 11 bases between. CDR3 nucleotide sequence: TGTGCCAGCAGTCCACGGGACATCCAAGAGACCCAGTACTTC. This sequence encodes CASSPRDIQETQYF.

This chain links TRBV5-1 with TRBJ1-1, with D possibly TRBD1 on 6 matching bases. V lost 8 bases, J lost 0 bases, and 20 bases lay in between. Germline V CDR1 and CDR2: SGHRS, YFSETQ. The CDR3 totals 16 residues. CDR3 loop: CASTPGEGWMNTEAFF. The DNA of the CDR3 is TGCGCCAGTACCCCAGGGGAAGGTTGGATGAACACTGAAGCTTTCTTT.

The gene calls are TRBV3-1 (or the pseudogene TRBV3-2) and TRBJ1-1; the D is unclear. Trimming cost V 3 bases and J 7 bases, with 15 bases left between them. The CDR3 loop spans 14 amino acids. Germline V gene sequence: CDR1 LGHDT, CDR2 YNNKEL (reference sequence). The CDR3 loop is CASSQTRLYGEAFF. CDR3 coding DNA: TGTGCCAGCAGCCAGACTCGGTTATACGGTGAAGCTTTCTTT.

CDR3 coding DNA: TGTGCCAGCAGTTCTCTGCCGGCGGGAGCTTTCTTT. Amino acids: CASSSLPAGAFF. The chain carries TRBV28 and TRBJ1-1, with D hard to call. The germline V and J ends were trimmed by 4 bases and 10 bases, with 13 bases remaining between them. Per the germline V gene, CDR1 is MDHEN and CDR2 is SYDVKM. CDR3 length: 12 amino acids.

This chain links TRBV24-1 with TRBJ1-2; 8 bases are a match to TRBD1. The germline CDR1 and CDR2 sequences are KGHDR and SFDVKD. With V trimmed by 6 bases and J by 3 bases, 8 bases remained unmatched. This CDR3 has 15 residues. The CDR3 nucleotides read TGTGCCACCAGTTCCCCGGGACAGGCGCACTATGGCTACACCTTC. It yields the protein CATSSPGQAHYGYTF.

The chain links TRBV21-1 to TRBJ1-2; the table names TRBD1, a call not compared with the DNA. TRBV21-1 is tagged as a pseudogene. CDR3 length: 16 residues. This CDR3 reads CASSKESAGNPYGYTF. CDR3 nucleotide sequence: TGTGCCAGCAGCAAAGAAAGCGCAGGGAACCCCTATGGCTACACCTTC.

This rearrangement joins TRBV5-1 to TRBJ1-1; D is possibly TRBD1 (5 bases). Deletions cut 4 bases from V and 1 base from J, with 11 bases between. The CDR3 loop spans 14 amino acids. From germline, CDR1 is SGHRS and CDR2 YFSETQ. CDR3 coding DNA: TGCGCCAGCAGCCCGAAAACAGGGAACACTGAAGCTTTCTTT. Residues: CASSPKTGNTEAFF. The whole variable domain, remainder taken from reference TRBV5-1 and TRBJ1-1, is KAGVTQTPRYLIKTRGQQVTLSCSPISGHRSVSWYQQTPGQGLQFLFEYFSETQRNKGNFPGRFSGRQFSNSRSEMNVSTLELGDSALYLCASSPKTGNTEAFFGQGTRLTVV.

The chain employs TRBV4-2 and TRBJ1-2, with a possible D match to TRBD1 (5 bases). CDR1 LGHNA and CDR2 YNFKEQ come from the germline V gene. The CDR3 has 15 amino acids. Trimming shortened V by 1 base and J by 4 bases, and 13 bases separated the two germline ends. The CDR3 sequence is CASSQGIGQGYGYTF. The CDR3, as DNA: TGTGCCAGCAGCCAAGGGATCGGGCAGGGCTATGGCTACACCTTC.

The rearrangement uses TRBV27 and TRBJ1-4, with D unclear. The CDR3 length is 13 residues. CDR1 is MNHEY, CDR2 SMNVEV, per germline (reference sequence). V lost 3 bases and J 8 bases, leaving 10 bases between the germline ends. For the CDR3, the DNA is TGTGCCAGCAGTTTTTTGAGAAGCGAAAAACTGTTTTTT. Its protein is CASSFLRSEKLFF.

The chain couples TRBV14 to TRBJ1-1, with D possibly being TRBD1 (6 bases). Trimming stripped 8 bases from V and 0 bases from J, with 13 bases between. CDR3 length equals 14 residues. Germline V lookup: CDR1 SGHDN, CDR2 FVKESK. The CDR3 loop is CASALPGVNTEAFF. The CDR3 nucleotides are TGTGCCAGCGCTCTTCCAGGGGTGAACACTGAAGCTTTCTTT.

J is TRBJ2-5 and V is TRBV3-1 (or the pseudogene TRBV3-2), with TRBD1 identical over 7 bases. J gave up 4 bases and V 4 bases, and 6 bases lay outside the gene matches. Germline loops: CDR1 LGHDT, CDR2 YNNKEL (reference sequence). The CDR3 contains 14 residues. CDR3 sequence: CASSPQGVPETQYF. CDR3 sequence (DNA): TGTGCCAGCAGCCCCCAGGGGGTCCCAGAGACCCAGTACTTC.

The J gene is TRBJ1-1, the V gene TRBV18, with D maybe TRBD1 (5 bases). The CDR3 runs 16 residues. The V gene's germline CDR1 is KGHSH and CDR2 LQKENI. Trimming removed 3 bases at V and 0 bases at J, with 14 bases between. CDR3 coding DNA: TGTGCCAGCTCACCTTACGTTGACAGCATGAACACTGAAGCTTTCTTT. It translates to CASSPYVDSMNTEAFF.

The DNA of the CDR3 is TGCGCCAGCAGCTTCGCAGGGTCACAAGAGACCCAGTACTTC. As protein: CASSFAGSQETQYF. This chain links TRBV5-1 with TRBJ2-5; possibly TRBD1 for D (5 bases). Germline V gives CDR1 SGHRS, CDR2 YFSETQ. The CDR3 has 14 residues. V lost 2 bases and J 2 bases, leaving 10 bases between the germline ends.

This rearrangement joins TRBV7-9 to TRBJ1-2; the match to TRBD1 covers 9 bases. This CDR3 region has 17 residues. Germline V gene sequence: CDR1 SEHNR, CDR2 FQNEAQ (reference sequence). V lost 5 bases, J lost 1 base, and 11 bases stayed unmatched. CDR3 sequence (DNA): TGTGCCAGCAGCGGACAGGGGATTGGAACAAGTAACTATGGCTACACCTTC. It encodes CASSGQGIGTSNYGYTF. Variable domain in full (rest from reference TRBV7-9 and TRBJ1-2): DTGVSQNPRHKITKRGQNVTFRCDPISEHNRLYWYRQTLGQGPEFLTYFQNEAQLEKSRLLSDRFSAERPKGSFSTLEIQRTEQGDSAMYLCASSGQGIGTSNYGYTFGSGTRLTVV.

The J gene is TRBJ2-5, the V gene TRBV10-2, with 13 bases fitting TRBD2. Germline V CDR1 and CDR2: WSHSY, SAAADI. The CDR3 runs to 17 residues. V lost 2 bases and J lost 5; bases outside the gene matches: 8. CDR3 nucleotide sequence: TGCGCCAGCAGTGAGCCATGGACTAGCGGGGGCCGGGAGACCCAGTACTTC. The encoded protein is CASSEPWTSGGRETQYF.

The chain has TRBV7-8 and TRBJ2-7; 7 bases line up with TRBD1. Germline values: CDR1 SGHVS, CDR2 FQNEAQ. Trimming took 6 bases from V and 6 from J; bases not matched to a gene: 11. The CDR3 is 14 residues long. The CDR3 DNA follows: TGTGCCAGCAGTTATATACTAGGGGGCGGCGAGCAGTACTTC. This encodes CASSYILGGGEQYF.

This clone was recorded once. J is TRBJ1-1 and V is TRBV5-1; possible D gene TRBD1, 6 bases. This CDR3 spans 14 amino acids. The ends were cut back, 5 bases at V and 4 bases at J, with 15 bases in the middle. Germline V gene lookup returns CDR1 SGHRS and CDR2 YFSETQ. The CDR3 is CASRDSGAGTEAFF. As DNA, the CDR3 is TGCGCCAGCAGGGACTCAGGGGCGGGCACTGAAGCTTTCTTT.

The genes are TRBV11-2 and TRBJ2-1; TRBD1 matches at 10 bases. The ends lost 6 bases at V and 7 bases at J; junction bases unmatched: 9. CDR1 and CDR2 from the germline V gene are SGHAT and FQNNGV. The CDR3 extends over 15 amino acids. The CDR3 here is CASSSPGQGSNEQFF. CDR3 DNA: TGTGCCAGCAGTTCTCCGGGACAGGGGTCGAATGAGCAGTTCTTC.

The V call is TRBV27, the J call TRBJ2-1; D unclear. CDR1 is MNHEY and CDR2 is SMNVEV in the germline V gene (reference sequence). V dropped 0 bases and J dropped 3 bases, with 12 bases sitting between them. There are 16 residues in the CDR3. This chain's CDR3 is CASSLSAQVFYNEQFF. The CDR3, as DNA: TGTGCCAGCAGTTTATCGGCCCAGGTTTTCTACAATGAGCAGTTCTTC.

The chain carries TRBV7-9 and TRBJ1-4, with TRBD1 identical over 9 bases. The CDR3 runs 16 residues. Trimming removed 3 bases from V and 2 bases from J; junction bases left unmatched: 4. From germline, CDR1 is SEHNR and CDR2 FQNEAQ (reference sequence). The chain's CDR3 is CASSLGQGSTNEKLFF. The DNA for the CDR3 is TGTGCCAGCAGCTTGGGACAGGGCAGCACTAATGAAAAACTGTTTTTT.